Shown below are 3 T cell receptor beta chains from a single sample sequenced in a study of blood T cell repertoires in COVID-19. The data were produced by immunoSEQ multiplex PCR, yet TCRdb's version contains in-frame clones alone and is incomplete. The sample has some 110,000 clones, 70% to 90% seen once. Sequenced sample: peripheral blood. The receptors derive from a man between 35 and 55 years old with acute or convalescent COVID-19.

In DNA form, the CDR3 reads TGTGCCAGCAGCTTAGGGACTGCCTACAATGAGCAGTTCTTC. Translating it yields CASSLGTAYNEQFF. V is TRBV7-9 and J is TRBJ2-1, with D perhaps matching TRBD2 (5 bases). CDR1 is SEHNR, CDR2 FQNEAQ, per germline (reference sequence). Trimming pared 1 base from V and 2 bases from J, leaving 6 bases between. This CDR3 has 14 residues.

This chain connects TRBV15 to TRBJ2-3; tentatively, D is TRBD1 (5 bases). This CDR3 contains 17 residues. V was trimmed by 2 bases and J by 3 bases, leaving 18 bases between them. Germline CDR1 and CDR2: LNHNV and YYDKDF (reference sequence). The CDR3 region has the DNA TGTGCCACCAGCAGAAAAAGCAAGGGGCGGACGACAGATACGCAGTATTTT. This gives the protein CATSRKSKGRTTDTQYF.

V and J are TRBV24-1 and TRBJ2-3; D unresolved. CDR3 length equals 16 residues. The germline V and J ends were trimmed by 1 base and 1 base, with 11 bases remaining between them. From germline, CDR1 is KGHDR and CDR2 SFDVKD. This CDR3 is CATSDFNALGTDTQYF. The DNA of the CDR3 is TGTGCCACCAGTGATTTTAACGCGCTGGGCACAGATACGCAGTATTTT.